These T cell receptor beta chains were read from a single sample in a study of blood T cell repertoires in COVID-19. The method was immunoSEQ multiplex PCR; TCRdb's version includes in-frame clones alone and lacks a portion of them. The top ten clones hold more than 15% of a sample with some 120,000 clones, 80% to 85% of them seen once. Input material: PBMCs or T cells enriched from blood (not recorded which). All receptors derive from a young man who had recovered from COVID-19. The CDR3 runs from the conserved cysteine through the conserved F or W. The D gene is left open where the match is weak. Where a row states a size, it is once, few, many or the class of an expanded clone; other rows omit it.

J gene	clone size	D gene	V gene	CDR3 protein	CDR3 DNA
TRBJ1-4	-	-	TRBV19	CASSTPRVGGSEKLFF	TGTGCCAGTAGTACCCCCAGGGTGGGGGGATCTGAAAAACTGTTTTTT
TRBJ2-1	-	-	TRBV27	CASSSSSYNEQFF	TGTGCCAGCAGTTCCAGCTCCTACAATGAGCAGTTCTTC
TRBJ2-1	-	TRBD1	TRBV19	CASTTGTGPYNEQFF	TGTGCCAGTACTACCGGGACAGGTCCCTACAATGAGCAGTTCTTC
TRBJ2-6	few	TRBD1	TRBV5-1	CASSLAGTGAGANVLTF	TGCGCCAGCAGCTTGGCCGGGACAGGGGCTGGGGCCAACGTCCTGACTTTC
TRBJ1-5	-	-	TRBV5-6	CASSATKTDTNQPQHF	TGTGCCAGCAGCGCTACCAAGACAGACACCAATCAGCCCCAGCATTTT
TRBJ2-7	-	TRBD2	TRBV5-5	CASSGSGSPEYYEQYF	TGTGCCAGCAGCGGCAGCGGGAGCCCCGAATACTACGAGCAGTACTTC
TRBJ2-2	-	-	TRBV4-1	CASSHGQTGELFF	TGCGCCAGCAGCCACGGACAGACCGGGGAGCTGTTTTTT
TRBJ2-7	-	-	TRBV7-9	CASSPLQDSSYEQYF	TGTGCCAGCAGCCCGCTCCAGGACAGCTCCTACGAGCAGTACTTC
TRBJ1-6	-	-	TRBV5-1	CASSLAVAYNSPLHF	TGCGCCAGCAGCTTGGCCGTAGCCTATAATTCACCCCTCCACTTT
TRBJ2-5	-	-	TRBV7-8	CASRIIRAGAYQETQYF	TGTGCCAGCAGGATAATCCGTGCGGGCGCGTACCAAGAGACCCAGTACTTC
TRBJ1-1	-	TRBD1	TRBV10-2	CASKQGDIEAFF	TGCGCCAGCAAACAGGGGGATATTGAAGCTTTCTTT
TRBJ1-2	-	-	TRBV29-1	CSVGTGPGYTF	TGCAGCGTTGGAACAGGGCCCGGCTACACCTTC
TRBJ1-1	-	-	TRBV12-3/TRBV12-4	CASSLTNTEAFF	TGTGCCAGCAGTCTGACAAACACTGAAGCTTTCTTT
TRBJ2-5	-	TRBD1	TRBV10-3	CAINGGQGSLETQYF	TGTGCCATCAATGGGGGACAGGGATCGTTGGAGACCCAGTACTTC
TRBJ2-5	once	TRBD1	TRBV5-1	CASSSGTGALTTQYF	TGCGCCAGCAGTTCCGGGACAGGGGCTCTAACGACCCAGTACTTC
TRBJ1-6	-	-	TRBV6-5	CASSYDRSSYNSPLHF	TGTGCCAGCAGTTACGATAGGAGCTCCTATAATTCACCCCTCCACTTT
TRBJ2-3	-	TRBD2	TRBV4-1	CASSPREGGADTQYF	TGCGCCAGCAGCCCGCGGGAGGGGGGTGCAGATACGCAGTATTTT
TRBJ2-3	-	-	TRBV2	CASSDNLIGADTQYF	TGTGCCAGCAGTGATAATCTGATAGGGGCAGATACGCAGTATTTT
TRBJ1-3	-	-	TRBV5-1	CASSLRGKGGNTIYF	TGCGCCAGCAGCTTGAGAGGGAAGGGTGGAAACACCATATATTTT
TRBJ2-3	-	-	TRBV5-5	CASSLAGFADTQYF	TGTGCCAGCAGCTTGGCAGGATTTGCAGATACGCAGTATTTT
TRBJ1-1	few	TRBD1	TRBV29-1	CSVERQGRDTEAFF	TGCAGCGTTGAAAGACAGGGGCGGGACACTGAAGCTTTCTTT
TRBJ2-6	-	TRBD1	TRBV18	CASSPQQGSGANVLTF	TGTGCCAGCTCACCGCAACAGGGGTCTGGGGCCAACGTCCTGACTTTC
TRBJ2-2	-	TRBD2	TRBV30	CAWRGRGLITGELFF	TGTGCCTGGAGGGGGAGGGGTTTGATCACCGGGGAGCTGTTTTTT
TRBJ2-7	-	-	TRBV18	CASSPGLDSYEQYF	TGTGCCAGCTCACCAGGCCTAGATTCCTACGAGCAGTACTTC
TRBJ2-1	-	TRBD2	TRBV5-1	CASSNGLAGGLYNEQFF	TGCGCCAGCAGCAACGGACTAGCGGGAGGTCTCTACAATGAGCAGTTCTTC
TRBJ2-7	-	-	TRBV3-1/TRBV3-2	CASSQGLPQSRGYEQYF	TGTGCCAGCAGCCAGGGTCTTCCTCAGTCTCGCGGCTACGAGCAGTACTTC
TRBJ2-2	-	-	TRBV14	CASSQSRGGELFF	TGTGCCAGCAGCCAGTCCAGGGGCGGGGAGCTGTTTTTT
TRBJ1-2	-	-	TRBV7-9	CASSLEQMWGYTF	TGTGCCAGCAGCTTGGAGCAGATGTGGGGCTACACCTTC
TRBJ1-5	-	-	TRBV19	CASSLTSNGNQPQHF	TGTGCCAGTAGTTTGACTAGCAATGGCAATCAGCCCCAGCATTTT
TRBJ2-7	-	TRBD2	TRBV9	CASSVESQRGNSYEQYF	TGTGCCAGCAGCGTAGAGTCTCAGCGGGGAAACTCCTACGAGCAGTACTTC
TRBJ2-1	-	-	TRBV2	CASTYAGNEQFF	TGTGCCAGCACCTACGCGGGAAATGAGCAGTTCTTC
TRBJ1-1	once	TRBD1	TRBV3-1/TRBV3-2	CASSQVQGVTDRNTEAFF	TGTGCCAGCAGCCAAGTTCAGGGGGTTACGGACAGGAACACTGAAGCTTTCTTT
TRBJ1-1	-	TRBD1	TRBV29-1	CSAMRQGNTEAFF	TGCAGCGCCATGCGACAGGGCAACACTGAAGCTTTCTTT
TRBJ1-1	-	TRBD1	TRBV10-3	CAISDSGGTEAFF	TGTGCCATCAGTGATTCAGGGGGCACTGAAGCTTTCTTT
TRBJ2-1	once	-	TRBV19	CASSIGPQIRYNEQFF	TGTGCCAGTAGTATTGGCCCCCAGATCAGGTACAATGAGCAGTTCTTC
TRBJ2-7	-	-	TRBV19	CASSAGTSHEQYF	TGTGCCAGTTCTGCGGGCACTAGTCACGAGCAGTACTTC
TRBJ1-4	-	TRBD1	TRBV3-1/TRBV3-2	CASSQRQGPEKLFF	TGTGCCAGCAGCCAGCGACAGGGACCTGAAAAACTGTTTTTT
TRBJ2-7	-	TRBD1	TRBV11-2	CASSWGQHYEQYF	TGTGCCAGCAGCTGGGGACAGCACTACGAGCAGTACTTC
TRBJ2-2	-	-	TRBV19	CASSIDNGVSRSTGELFF	TGTGCCAGTAGTATAGATAACGGGGTTAGTAGGTCCACCGGGGAGCTGTTTTTT
TRBJ2-2	-	TRBD1	TRBV4-1	CASSQAGTGNTGELFF	TGCGCCAGCAGCCAAGCCGGGACAGGGAACACCGGGGAGCTGTTTTTT
TRBJ2-1	-	-	TRBV20-1	CSLSLGNEQFF	TGCAGTCTTTCGCTAGGCAATGAGCAGTTCTTC
TRBJ2-7	-	-	TRBV5-1	CASSPPDSPSEQYF	TGCGCCAGCAGCCCCCCCGACTCCCCATCCGAGCAGTACTTC
TRBJ2-3	-	TRBD2	TRBV24-1	CATSDASGSGTDTQYF	TGTGCCACCAGTGATGCTAGCGGGAGCGGCACAGATACGCAGTATTTT